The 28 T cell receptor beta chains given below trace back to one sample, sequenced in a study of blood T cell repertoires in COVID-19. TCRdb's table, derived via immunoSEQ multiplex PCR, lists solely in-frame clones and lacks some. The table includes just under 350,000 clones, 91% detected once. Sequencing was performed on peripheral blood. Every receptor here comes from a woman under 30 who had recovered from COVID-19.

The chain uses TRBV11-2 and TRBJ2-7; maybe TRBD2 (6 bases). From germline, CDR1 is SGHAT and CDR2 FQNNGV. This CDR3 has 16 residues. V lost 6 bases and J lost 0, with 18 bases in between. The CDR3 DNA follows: TGTGCCAGCAGTTCCCCTAGCGCCAGAAGCTCCTACGAGCAGTACGTC. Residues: CASSSPSARSSYEQYV.

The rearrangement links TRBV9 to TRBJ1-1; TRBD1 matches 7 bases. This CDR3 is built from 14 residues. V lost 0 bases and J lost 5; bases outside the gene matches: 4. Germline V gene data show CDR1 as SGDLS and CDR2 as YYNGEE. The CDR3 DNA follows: TGTGCCAGCAGCGTAGGAGACAGGGTTACTGAAGCTTTCTTT. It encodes CASSVGDRVTEAFF. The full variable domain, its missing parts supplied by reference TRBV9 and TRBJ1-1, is DSGVTQTPKHLITATGQRVTLRCSPRSGDLSVYWYQQSLDQGLQFLIQYYNGEERAKGNILERFSAQQFPDLHSELNLSSLELGDSALYFCASSVGDRVTEAFFGQGTRLTVV.

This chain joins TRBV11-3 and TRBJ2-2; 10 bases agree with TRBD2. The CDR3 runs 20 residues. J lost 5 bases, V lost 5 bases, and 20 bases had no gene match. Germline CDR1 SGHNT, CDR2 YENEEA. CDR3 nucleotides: TGTGCCAGCAGCGATCTGCTGGGGTCTAGCGGGAGAAGGAAGACCGGGGAGCTGTTTTTT. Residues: CASSDLLGSSGRRKTGELFF.

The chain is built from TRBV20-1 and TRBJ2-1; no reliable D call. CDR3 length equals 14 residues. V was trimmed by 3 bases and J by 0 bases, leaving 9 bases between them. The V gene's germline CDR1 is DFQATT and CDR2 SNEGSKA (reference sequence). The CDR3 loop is CSASHPSSYNEQFF. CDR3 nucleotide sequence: TGCAGTGCTAGTCATCCGAGCTCCTACAATGAGCAGTTCTTC.

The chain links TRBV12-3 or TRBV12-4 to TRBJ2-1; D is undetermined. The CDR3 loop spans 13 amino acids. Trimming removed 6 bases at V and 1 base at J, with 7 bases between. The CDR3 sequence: CASSRRSYNEQFF. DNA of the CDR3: TGTGCCAGCAGCCGCAGGTCCTACAATGAGCAGTTCTTC.

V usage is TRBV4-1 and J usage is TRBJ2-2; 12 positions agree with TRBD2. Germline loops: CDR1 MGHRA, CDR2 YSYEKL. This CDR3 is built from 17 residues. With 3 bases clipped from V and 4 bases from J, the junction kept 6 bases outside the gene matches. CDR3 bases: TGCGCCAGCAGCCACCGACTAGCGGGAGTGAGCACCGGGGAGCTGTTTTTT. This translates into CASSHRLAGVSTGELFF.

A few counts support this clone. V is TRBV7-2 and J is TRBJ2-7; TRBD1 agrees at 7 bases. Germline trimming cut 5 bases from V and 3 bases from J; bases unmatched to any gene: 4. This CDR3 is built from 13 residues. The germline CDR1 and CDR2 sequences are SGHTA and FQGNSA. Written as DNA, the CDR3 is TGTGCCAGCAGCCAGGACAGGTTCTACGAGCAGTACGTC. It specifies CASSQDRFYEQYV.

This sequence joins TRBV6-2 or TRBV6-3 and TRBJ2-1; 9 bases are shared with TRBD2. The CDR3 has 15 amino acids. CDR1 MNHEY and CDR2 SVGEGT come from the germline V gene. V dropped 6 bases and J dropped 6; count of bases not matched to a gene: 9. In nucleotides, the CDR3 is TGTGCCAGCAGCCCTTATAGCGGGAGTTCCAATGAGCAGTTCTTC. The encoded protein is CASSPYSGSSNEQFF.

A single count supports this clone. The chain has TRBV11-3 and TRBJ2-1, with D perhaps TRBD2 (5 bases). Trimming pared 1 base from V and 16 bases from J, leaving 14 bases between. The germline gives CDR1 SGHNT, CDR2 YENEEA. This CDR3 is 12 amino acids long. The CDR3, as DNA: TGTGCCAGCAGCTTAGGGGGAGCCGCGAGTTTCTTC. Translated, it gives CASSLGGAASFF. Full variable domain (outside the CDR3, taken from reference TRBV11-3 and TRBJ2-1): EAGVVQSPRYKIIEKKQPVAFWCNPISGHNTLYWYLQNLGQGPELLIRYENEEAVDDSQLPKDRFSAERLKGVDSTLKIQPAELGDSAVYLCASSLGGAASFFGPGTRLTVL.

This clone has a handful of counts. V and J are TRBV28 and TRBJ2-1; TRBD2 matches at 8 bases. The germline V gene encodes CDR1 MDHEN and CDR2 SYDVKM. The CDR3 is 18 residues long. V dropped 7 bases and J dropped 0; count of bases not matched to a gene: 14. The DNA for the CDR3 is TGTGCCAGCACCCCTCTACGCGGGAGGATTAGCTCCTACAATGAGCAGTTCTTC. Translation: CASTPLRGRISSYNEQFF.

This CDR3 is CASSSQLTGGLNTEAFF. The CDR3 DNA follows: TGTGCCAGCAGCTCGCAACTGACAGGCGGGTTGAACACTGAAGCTTTCTTT. The chain combines TRBV5-5 with TRBJ1-1, with TRBD1 as a possible D gene (6 bases). Between the trimmed V and J ends, which lost 3 bases and 0 bases, there was a span of 18 bases. The CDR3 has 17 amino acids. Per the germline V gene, CDR1 is SGHKS and CDR2 is YYEKEE (reference sequence).

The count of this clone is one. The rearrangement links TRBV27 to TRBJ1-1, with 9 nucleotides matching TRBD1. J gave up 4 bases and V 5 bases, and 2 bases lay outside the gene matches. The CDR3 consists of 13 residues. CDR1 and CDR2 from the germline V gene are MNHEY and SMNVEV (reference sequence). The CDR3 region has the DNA TGTGCCAGCAGTGACAGGGGGGGCACTGAAGCTTTCTTT. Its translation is CASSDRGGTEAFF.

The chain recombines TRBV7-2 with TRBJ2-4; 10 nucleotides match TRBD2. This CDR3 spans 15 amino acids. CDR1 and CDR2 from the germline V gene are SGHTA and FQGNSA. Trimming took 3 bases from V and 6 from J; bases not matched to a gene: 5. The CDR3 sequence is CASSLVWTSGNIQYF. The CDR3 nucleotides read TGTGCCAGCAGCTTGGTATGGACTAGCGGAAACATTCAGTACTTC.

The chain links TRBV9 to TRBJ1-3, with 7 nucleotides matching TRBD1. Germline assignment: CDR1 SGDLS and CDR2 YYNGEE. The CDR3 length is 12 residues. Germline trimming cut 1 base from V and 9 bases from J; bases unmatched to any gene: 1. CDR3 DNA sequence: TGTGCCAGCAGCGTATCAGGGGGCACCATATATTTT. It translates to CASSVSGGTIYF.

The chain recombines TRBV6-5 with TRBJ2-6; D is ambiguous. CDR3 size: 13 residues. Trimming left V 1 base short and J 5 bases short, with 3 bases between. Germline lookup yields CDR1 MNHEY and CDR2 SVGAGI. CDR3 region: CASSYYRANVLTF. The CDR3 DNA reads TGTGCCAGCAGTTACTATAGGGCCAACGTCCTGACTTTC.

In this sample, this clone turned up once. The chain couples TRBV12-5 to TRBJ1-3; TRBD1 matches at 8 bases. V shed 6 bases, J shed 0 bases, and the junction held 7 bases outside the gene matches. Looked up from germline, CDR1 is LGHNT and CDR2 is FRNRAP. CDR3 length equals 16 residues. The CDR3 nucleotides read TGTGCTAGTGGGGGCGGACAGGGCAGCTCTGGAAACACCATATATTTT. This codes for CASGGGQGSSGNTIYF.

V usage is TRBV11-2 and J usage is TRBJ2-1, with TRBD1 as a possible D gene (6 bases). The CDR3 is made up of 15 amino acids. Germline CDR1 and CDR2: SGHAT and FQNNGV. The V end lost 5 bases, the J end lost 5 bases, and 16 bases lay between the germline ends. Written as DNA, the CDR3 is TGTGCCAGCAGCCTGGGGGCCGGCGCGAACAATGAGCAGTTCTTC. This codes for CASSLGAGANNEQFF.

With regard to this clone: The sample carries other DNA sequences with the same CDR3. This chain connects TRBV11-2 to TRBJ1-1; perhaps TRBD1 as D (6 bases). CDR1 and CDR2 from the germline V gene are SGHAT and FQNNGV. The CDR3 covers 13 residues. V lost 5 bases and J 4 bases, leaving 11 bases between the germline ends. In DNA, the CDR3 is TGTGCCAGCAGCCTTAGGGGGGGCACTGAAGCTTTCTTT. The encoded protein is CASSLRGGTEAFF.

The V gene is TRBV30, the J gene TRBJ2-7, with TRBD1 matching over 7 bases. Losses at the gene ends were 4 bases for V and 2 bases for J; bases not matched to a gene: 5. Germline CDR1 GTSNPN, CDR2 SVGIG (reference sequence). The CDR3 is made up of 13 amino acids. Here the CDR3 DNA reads TGTGCCTGGACCAGACAGGGCACCTACGAGCAGTACGTC. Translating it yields CAWTRQGTYEQYV.

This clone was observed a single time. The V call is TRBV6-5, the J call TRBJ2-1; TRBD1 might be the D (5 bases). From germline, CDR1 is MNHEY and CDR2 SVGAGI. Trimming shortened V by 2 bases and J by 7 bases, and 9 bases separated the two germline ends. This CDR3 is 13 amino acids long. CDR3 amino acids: CASSYPGMNEQFF. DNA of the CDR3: TGTGCCAGCAGTTACCCAGGGATGAATGAGCAGTTCTTC.

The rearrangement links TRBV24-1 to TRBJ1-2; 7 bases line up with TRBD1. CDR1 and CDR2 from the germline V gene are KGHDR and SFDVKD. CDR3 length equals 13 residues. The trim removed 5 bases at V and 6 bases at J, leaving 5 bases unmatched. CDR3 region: CATSAGRGDGYTF. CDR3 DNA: TGTGCCACCAGTGCGGGCAGGGGGGATGGCTACACCTTC.

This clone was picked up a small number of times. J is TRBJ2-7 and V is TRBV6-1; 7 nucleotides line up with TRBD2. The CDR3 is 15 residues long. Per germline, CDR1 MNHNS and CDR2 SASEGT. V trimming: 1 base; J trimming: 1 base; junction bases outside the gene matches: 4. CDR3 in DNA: TGTGCCAGCAGTGAAGGGGCTAGCGGATCCTACGAGCAGTACGTC. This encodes CASSEGASGSYEQYV.

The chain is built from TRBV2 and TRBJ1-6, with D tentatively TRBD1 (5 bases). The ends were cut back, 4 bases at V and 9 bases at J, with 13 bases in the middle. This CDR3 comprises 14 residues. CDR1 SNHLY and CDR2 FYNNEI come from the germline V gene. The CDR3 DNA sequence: TGTGCCAGCAGTGGGTTGGGGAGGGGTTCACCCCTCCACTTT. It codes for CASSGLGRGSPLHF.

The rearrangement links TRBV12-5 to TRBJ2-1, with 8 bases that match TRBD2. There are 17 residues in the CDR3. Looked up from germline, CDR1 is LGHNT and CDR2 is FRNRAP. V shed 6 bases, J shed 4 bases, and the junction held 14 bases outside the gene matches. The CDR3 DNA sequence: TGTGCTAGTGGCTCCTTATTAGCGGGAAGTTTGTACAATGAGCAGTTCTTC. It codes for CASGSLLAGSLYNEQFF.

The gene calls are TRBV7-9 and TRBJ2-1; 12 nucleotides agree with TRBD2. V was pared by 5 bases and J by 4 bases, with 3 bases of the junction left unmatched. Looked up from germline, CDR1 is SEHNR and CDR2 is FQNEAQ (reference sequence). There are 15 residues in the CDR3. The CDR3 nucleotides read TGTGCCAGCAGCAACCTAGCGGGAGGGTACAATGAGCAGTTCTTC. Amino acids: CASSNLAGGYNEQFF.

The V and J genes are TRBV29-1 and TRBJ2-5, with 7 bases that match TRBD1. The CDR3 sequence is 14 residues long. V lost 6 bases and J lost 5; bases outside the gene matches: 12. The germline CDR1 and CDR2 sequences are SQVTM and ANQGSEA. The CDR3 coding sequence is TGCAGCGTCTCGCCCCAGGGGGTAGGTGAGACCCAGTACTTC. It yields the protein CSVSPQGVGETQYF.

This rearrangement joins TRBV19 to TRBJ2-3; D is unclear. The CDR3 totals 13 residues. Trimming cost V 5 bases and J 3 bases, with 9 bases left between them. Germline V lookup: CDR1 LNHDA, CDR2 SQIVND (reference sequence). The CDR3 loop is CASSDDGTDTQYF. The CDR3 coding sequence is TGTGCCAGTAGTGACGACGGGACAGATACGCAGTATTTT.

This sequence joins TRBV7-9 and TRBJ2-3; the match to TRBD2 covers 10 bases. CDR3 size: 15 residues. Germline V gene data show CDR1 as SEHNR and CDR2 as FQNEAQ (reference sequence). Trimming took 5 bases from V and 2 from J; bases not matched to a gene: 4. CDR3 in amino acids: CASSLLAGITDTQYF. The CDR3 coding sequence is TGTGCCAGCAGCCTACTAGCGGGGATCACAGATACGCAGTATTTT.